The 6 T cell receptor beta chains below were found in one sample sequenced in a study of cytomegalovirus exposure and HLA in healthy donors. The primer mix had 60 Vbeta and 13 Jbeta primers. Produced via immunoSEQ multiplex PCR; TCRdb's table is partial and in-frame only. The repertoire includes 200,000 or so clones, less than 85% of them detected once, and 0.63% sits in the top ten. The sample comprised PBMCs. These receptors all stem from a man between 18 and 29 years old in good health and CMV-seronegative.

This chain joins TRBV4-1 and TRBJ2-2, with TRBD1 identical over 9 bases. The CDR3 has 16 residues. J was trimmed by 2 bases and V by 0 bases; bases with no gene match: 1. Germline CDR1 MGHRA, CDR2 YSYEKL. The CDR3 DNA sequence: TGCGCCAGCAGCCAAGAGGGACAGGGCAACACCGGGGAGCTGTTTTTT. It is translated as CASSQEGQGNTGELFF.

CDR3 protein: CASSYSQNQPQHF. The CDR3 DNA sequence: TGTGCCAGCAGTTACTCCCAAAATCAGCCCCAGCATTTT. The rearrangement uses TRBV6-5 and TRBJ1-5; D is uncertain. The germline V gene has CDR1 MNHEY and CDR2 SVGAGI. The CDR3 runs to 13 residues. V lost 0 bases to trimming and J lost 4 bases, with 4 bases between them.

This clone was observed once. The chain links TRBV5-1 to TRBJ2-7; a weak D match, TRBD1 (6 bases). The CDR3 totals 15 residues. V was trimmed by 0 bases and J by 0 bases, leaving 10 bases between them. Germline lookup yields CDR1 SGHRS and CDR2 YFSETQ. The CDR3 nucleotides read TGCGCCAGCAGCTTGGAGACAGGATACTCCTACGAGCAGTACTTC. This codes for CASSLETGYSYEQYF.

This chain uses TRBV5-1 with TRBJ2-3; TRBD2 agrees at 7 bases. The CDR3 totals 17 residues. In germline, CDR1 is SGHRS, CDR2 YFSETQ. Losses at the gene ends were 0 bases for V and 4 bases for J; bases not matched to a gene: 11. The chain's CDR3 is CASSLVVTSGTADTQYF. DNA of the CDR3: TGCGCCAGCAGCTTGGTAGTGACCAGCGGGACCGCAGATACGCAGTATTTT.

This chain joins TRBV28 and TRBJ2-7, with no clear D. CDR3 length equals 13 residues. Germline V lookup: CDR1 MDHEN, CDR2 SYDVKM. Trimming cost V 5 bases and J 3 bases, with 11 bases left between them. The DNA for the CDR3 is TGTGCCAGCAGTGCCCAGGATTACTACGAGCAGTACTTC. Translation: CASSAQDYYEQYF.

The V gene is TRBV29-1, the J gene TRBJ2-5; 7 bases fit TRBD2. The CDR3 runs to 13 residues. Germline loops: CDR1 SQVTM, CDR2 ANQGSEA. The junction had 10 bases not matched to a gene; V was cut back by 7 bases and J by 5 bases. This CDR3 reads CSAMGEGWETQYF. In DNA, the CDR3 is TGCAGCGCCATGGGGGAGGGTTGGGAGACCCAGTACTTC. Full variable domain (missing parts from reference TRBV29-1 and TRBJ2-5): SAVISQKPSRDICQRGTSLTIQCQVDSQVTMMFWYRQQPGQSLTLIATANQGSEATYESGFVIDKFPISRPNLTFSTLTVSNMSPEDSSIYLCSAMGEGWETQYFGPGTRLLVL.